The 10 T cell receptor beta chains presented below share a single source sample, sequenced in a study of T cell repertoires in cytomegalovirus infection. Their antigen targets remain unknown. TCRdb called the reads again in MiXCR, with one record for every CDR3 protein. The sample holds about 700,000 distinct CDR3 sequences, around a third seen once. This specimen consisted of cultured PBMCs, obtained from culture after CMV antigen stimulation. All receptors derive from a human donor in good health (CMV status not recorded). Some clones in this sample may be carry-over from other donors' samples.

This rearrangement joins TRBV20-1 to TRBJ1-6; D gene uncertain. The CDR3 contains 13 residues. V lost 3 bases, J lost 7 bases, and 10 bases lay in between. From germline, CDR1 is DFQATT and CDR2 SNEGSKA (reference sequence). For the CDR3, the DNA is TGCAGTGCTAGGACTCACAGCAATTCACCCCTCCACTTT. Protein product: CSARTHSNSPLHF.

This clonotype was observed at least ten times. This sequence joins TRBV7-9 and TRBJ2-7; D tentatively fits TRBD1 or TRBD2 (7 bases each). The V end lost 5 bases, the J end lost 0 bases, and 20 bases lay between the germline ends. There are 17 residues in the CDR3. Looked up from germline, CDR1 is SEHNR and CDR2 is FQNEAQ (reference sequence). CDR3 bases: TGTGCCAGCAGCCCGGAAAGGGGGCGGGAGAGCTCCTACGAGCAGTACTTC. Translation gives CASSPERGRESSYEQYF.

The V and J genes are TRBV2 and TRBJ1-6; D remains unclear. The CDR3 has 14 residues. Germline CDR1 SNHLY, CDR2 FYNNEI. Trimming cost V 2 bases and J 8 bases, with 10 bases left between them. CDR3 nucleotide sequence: TGTGCCAGCAGTGAACTTCGGACGGATTCACCCCTCCACTTT. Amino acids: CASSELRTDSPLHF. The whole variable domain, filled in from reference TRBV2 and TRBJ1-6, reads EPEVTQTPSHQVTQMGQEVILRCVPISNHLYFYWYRQILGQKVEFLVSFYNNEISEKSEIFDDQFSVERPDGSNFTLKIRSTKLEDSAMYFCASSELRTDSPLHFGNGTRLTVT.

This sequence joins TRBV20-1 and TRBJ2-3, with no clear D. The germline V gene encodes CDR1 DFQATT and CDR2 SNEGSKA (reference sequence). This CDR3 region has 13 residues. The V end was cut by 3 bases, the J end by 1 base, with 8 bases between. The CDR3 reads CSASQDGTDTQYF. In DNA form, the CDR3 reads TGCAGTGCTAGCCAGGACGGCACAGATACGCAGTATTTT.

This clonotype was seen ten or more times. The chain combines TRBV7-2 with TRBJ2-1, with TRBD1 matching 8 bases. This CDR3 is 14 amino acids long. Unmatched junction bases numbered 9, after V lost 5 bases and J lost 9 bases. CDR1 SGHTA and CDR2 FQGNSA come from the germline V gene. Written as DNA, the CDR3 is TGTGCCAGCAGCCCAAACGACAGGGGTAGTGAGCAGTTCTTC. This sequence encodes CASSPNDRGSEQFF.

The CDR3 sequence is CASSVAGTNTDTQYF. CDR3 DNA sequence: TGTGCCAGCAGCGTCGCGGGCACAAACACAGATACGCAGTATTTT. The chain employs TRBV9 and TRBJ2-3; TRBD2 is a possible D gene (5 bases). Trimming left V 2 bases short and J 2 bases short, with 12 bases between. Germline assignment: CDR1 SGDLS and CDR2 YYNGEE. This CDR3 spans 15 amino acids.

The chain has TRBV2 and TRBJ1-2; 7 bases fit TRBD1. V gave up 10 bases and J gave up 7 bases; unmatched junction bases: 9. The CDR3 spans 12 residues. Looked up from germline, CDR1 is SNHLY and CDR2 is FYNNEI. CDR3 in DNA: TGTGCCATCCGACAGGGCTTTGGTGGCTACACCTTC. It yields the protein CAIRQGFGGYTF.

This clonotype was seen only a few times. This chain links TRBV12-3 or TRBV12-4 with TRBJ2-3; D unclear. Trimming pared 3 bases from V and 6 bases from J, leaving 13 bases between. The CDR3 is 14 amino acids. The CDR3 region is CASSFLHAGDTQYF. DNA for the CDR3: TGTGCCAGCAGTTTCCTCCACGCTGGGGATACGCAGTATTTT.

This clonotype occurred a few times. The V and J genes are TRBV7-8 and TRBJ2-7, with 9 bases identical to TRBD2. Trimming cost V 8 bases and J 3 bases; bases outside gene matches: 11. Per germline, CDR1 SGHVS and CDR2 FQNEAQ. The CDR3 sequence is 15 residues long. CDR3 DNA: TGTGCCAGCCGCTGGGGGCGGGAGGGGATCTACGAGCAGTACTTC. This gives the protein CASRWGREGIYEQYF.

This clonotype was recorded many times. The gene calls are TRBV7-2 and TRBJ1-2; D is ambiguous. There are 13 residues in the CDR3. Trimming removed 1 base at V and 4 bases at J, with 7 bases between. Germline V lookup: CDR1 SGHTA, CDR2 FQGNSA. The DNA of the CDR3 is TGTGCCAGCAGCTTAGGCCCCGGCTATGGCTACACCTTC. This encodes CASSLGPGYGYTF.